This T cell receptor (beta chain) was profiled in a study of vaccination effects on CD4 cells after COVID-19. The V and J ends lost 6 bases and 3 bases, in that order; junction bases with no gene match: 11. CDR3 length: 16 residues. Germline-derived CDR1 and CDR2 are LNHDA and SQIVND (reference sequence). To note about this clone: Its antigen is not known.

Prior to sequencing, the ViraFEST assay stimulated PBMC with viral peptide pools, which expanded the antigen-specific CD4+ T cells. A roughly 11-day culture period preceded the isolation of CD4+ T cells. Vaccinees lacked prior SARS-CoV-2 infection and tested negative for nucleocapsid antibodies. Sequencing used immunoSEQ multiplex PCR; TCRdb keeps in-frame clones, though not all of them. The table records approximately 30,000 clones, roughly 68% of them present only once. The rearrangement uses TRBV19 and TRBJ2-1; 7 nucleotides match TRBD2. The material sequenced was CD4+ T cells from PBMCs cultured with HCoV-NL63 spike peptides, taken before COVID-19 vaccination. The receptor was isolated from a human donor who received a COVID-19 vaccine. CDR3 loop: CASRNSGLLNYNEQFF. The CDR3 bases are TGTGCCAGTAGAAACTCGGGACTATTAAACTACAATGAGCAGTTCTTC.